These 25 T cell receptor beta chains originate from one sample sequenced in a study of human T cells and chemical hapten exposure. Time point meaning: pre-sensitization, week 0. Treatment here: therapeutic diphenylcyclopropenone sensitization with weekly scalp DPC. In TCRdb, the RACE reads were re-called with MiXCR into one record per CDR3 protein. The profile shows 200,000 to 300,000 distinct CDR3 sequences, 7.5% to 9% of them singletons. Sequencing used whole blood, obtained in connection with sensitization to the hapten diphenylcyclopropenone (DPC). The source of these receptors is a woman between 35 and 50 years old with alopecia areata. Some clones in this sample may be carry-over from other donors' samples.

V is TRBV20-1 and J is TRBJ1-1; 7 nucleotides agree with TRBD1. The trim removed 7 bases at V and 1 base at J, leaving 6 bases unmatched. The CDR3 consists of 13 residues. The germline gives CDR1 DFQATT, CDR2 SNEGSKA (reference sequence). CDR3 amino acids: CSGSGTENTEAFF. CDR3 in DNA: TGCAGTGGCTCCGGGACAGAGAACACTGAAGCTTTCTTT.

Remarks on this clonotype: A much more abundant neighbour one base away suggests this may be a read error. The chain uses TRBV6-5 and TRBJ2-3, with TRBD2 identical over 9 bases. J gave up 2 bases and V 0 bases, and 3 bases lay outside the gene matches. CDR3 length: 16 residues. CDR1 is MNHEY, CDR2 SVGAGI, per germline. The CDR3 nucleotides are TGTGCCAGCAGTTACTCGACTAGCGGAGTCACAGATACGCAGTATTTT. Its translation: CASSYSTSGVTDTQYF.

This clonotype was detected many times. The chain couples TRBV29-1 to TRBJ2-6, with no clear D. Looked up from germline, CDR1 is SQVTM and CDR2 is ANQGSEA. The V gene lost 2 bases and the J gene lost 2 bases, with 1 base spanning the gap. The CDR3 extends over 12 amino acids. CDR3 region: CSVETGANVLTF. CDR3 nucleotides: TGCAGCGTTGAAACTGGGGCCAACGTCCTGACTTTC.

The V gene is TRBV29-1, the J gene TRBJ2-1; 8 bases match TRBD1. J lost 7 bases, V lost 8 bases, and 13 bases had no gene match. CDR1 and CDR2 from the germline V gene are SQVTM and ANQGSEA. CDR3 size: 14 residues. This chain's CDR3 is CSPGGPGGPNEQFF. The CDR3 DNA is TGCAGCCCCGGGGGTCCAGGGGGCCCTAATGAGCAGTTCTTC.

The chain joins TRBV7-9 to TRBJ2-3; 7 bases agree with TRBD1. CDR3 length equals 16 residues. Per the germline V gene, CDR1 is SEHNR and CDR2 is FQNEAQ (reference sequence). After removal of 4 bases from V and 3 bases from J, the junction contained 10 bases not matched to a gene. CDR3 residues: CASSYITGVGTDTQYF. The CDR3 DNA reads as TGTGCCAGCAGCTACATAACAGGGGTCGGAACAGATACGCAGTATTTT. Based on the CDR3 plus reference TRBV7-9 and TRBJ2-3, the full variable domain is DTGVSQNPRHKITKRGQNVTFRCDPISEHNRLYWYRQTLGQGPEFLTYFQNEAQLEKSRLLSDRFSAERPKGSFSTLEIQRTEQGDSAMYLCASSYITGVGTDTQYFGPGTRLTVL.

The chain links TRBV5-5 to TRBJ1-1; a weak D match, TRBD1 (6 bases). The V gene's germline CDR1 is SGHKS and CDR2 YYEKEE (reference sequence). This CDR3 is built from 13 residues. Trimming shortened V by 4 bases and J by 6 bases, and 13 bases separated the two germline ends. The CDR3 nucleotides are TGTGCCAGCAGCGCCGGGACACCGCCTGAAGCTTTCTTT. Translated, it gives CASSAGTPPEAFF.

This clonotype has only a few counts. This sequence joins TRBV12-3 or TRBV12-4 and TRBJ1-5; tentatively, D is TRBD1 (6 bases). The CDR3 totals 14 residues. V lost 5 bases and J lost 6, with 14 bases in between. The CDR3, as DNA: TGTGCCAGCAGTCCCACAGGGAATGGTCAGCCCCAGCATTTT. This gives the protein CASSPTGNGQPQHF.

The V and J genes are TRBV6-1 and TRBJ1-6; D is unclear. Germline V gene data show CDR1 as MNHNS and CDR2 as SASEGT. Trimming cost V 4 bases and J 4 bases, with 11 bases left between them. CDR3 length: 15 amino acids. The CDR3 region has the DNA TGTGCCAGCAGTGCGGACCCCGGTTATAATTCACCCCTCCACTTT. Its protein is CASSADPGYNSPLHF.

This clonotype was detected a few times. The chain is built from TRBV28 and TRBJ1-2; the D is unclear. The germline V and J ends were trimmed by 5 bases and 8 bases, with 15 bases remaining between them. CDR3 size: 13 residues. Germline V lookup: CDR1 MDHEN, CDR2 SYDVKM. CDR3 sequence reads: CASSPGLNGGYTF. In nucleotides, the CDR3 is TGTGCCAGCAGTCCCGGCCTTAACGGCGGCTACACCTTC.

The V and J genes are TRBV7-9 and TRBJ1-5; TRBD1 matches at 7 bases. Losses at the gene ends were 6 bases for V and 5 bases for J; bases not matched to a gene: 7. This CDR3 region has 14 residues. Germline V CDR1 and CDR2: SEHNR, FQNEAQ (reference sequence). The CDR3, as DNA: TGTGCCAGCAGTCCCGGGACAGAAGATCAGCCCCAGCATTTT. Translating it yields CASSPGTEDQPQHF.

This clonotype was found many times. The chain uses TRBV5-1 and TRBJ1-2, with TRBD1 identical over 7 bases. With 4 bases clipped from V and 2 bases from J, the junction kept 5 bases outside the gene matches. Germline values: CDR1 SGHRS, CDR2 YFSETQ. The CDR3 runs to 14 residues. In DNA, the CDR3 is TGCGCCAGCAGCAGGGGGACAGAGAACTATGGCTACACCTTC. It translates to CASSRGTENYGYTF.

This chain links TRBV7-2 with TRBJ2-1; 11 positions match TRBD1. J lost 12 bases, V lost 5 bases, and 12 bases had no gene match. The CDR3 covers 15 residues. The germline gives CDR1 SGHTA, CDR2 FQGNSA. CDR3 DNA sequence: TGTGCCAGCAGCATACACCGGACAGGGGGCTTCGGGCAGTTCTTC. Protein product: CASSIHRTGGFGQFF. The whole variable domain, filled in from reference TRBV7-2 and TRBJ2-1, reads GAGVSQSPSNKVTEKGKDVELRCDPISGHTALYWYRQSLGQGLEFLIYFQGNSAPDKSGLPSDRFSAERTGGSVSTLTIQRTQQEDSAVYLCASSIHRTGGFGQFFGPGTRLTVL.

The chain joins TRBV6-1 to TRBJ1-2; 7 positions agree with TRBD1. This CDR3 region has 15 residues. CDR1 and CDR2 from the germline V gene are MNHNS and SASEGT. The ends lost 7 bases at V and 2 bases at J; junction bases unmatched: 10. This CDR3 reads CASNPGQGGNYGYTF. CDR3 coding DNA: TGTGCCAGCAACCCCGGGCAGGGGGGGAACTATGGCTACACCTTC.

This clonotype was observed many times. The chain combines TRBV6-2 or TRBV6-3 with TRBJ1-2; tentative D call: TRBD1 (5 bases). The CDR3 sequence is 10 residues long. Trimming took off 8 bases at V and 4 bases at J, with 5 bases between the two ends. Germline V gene data show CDR1 as MNHEY and CDR2 as SVGEGT. The CDR3 protein is CASGTYGYTF. Here the CDR3 DNA reads TGTGCCAGCGGGACCTATGGCTACACCTTC.

The sample holds a few counts of this clonotype. The chain links TRBV10-3 to TRBJ1-2, with D hard to call. Trimming took off 0 bases at V and 1 base at J, with 9 bases between the two ends. The CDR3 sequence is 15 residues long. Looked up from germline, CDR1 is ENHRY and CDR2 is SYGVKD. The CDR3 is CAISESRRVNYGYTF. The CDR3 DNA reads as TGTGCCATCAGTGAGTCGCGGAGGGTTAACTATGGCTACACCTTC.

The chain couples TRBV6-5 to TRBJ1-1; D is unclear. This CDR3 comprises 13 residues. The V gene lost 7 bases and the J gene lost 9 bases, with 18 bases spanning the gap. Per the germline V gene, CDR1 is MNHEY and CDR2 is SVGAGI. The CDR3 sequence: CASTKDPGKKAFF. CDR3 bases: TGTGCCAGCACTAAGGACCCGGGAAAGAAAGCTTTCTTT.

This clonotype showed up just a few times. The genes are TRBV28 and TRBJ2-7; unclear D gene. CDR1 MDHEN and CDR2 SYDVKM come from the germline V gene. This CDR3 comprises 12 residues. V was cut by 7 bases and J by 9 bases, with 16 bases left in between. The CDR3 region is CASTPDLSVQYF. DNA for the CDR3: TGTGCCAGCACCCCAGATCTTAGTGTGCAGTACTTC.

The chain recombines TRBV6-1 with TRBJ2-3; TRBD1 might be the D (5 bases). V was clipped by 7 bases and J by 2 bases, with 13 bases between them. The CDR3 covers 14 residues. CDR1 is MNHNS, CDR2 SASEGT, per germline. In DNA form, the CDR3 reads TGTGCCAGCATCCAGGGTCCCCTCACAGATACGCAGTATTTT. It is translated as CASIQGPLTDTQYF.

This clonotype was detected many times. This CDR3 reads CASSPQGGSYEQYF. CDR3 nucleotide sequence: TGTGCCAGCAGCCCTCAGGGGGGTTCCTACGAGCAGTACTTC. V and J are TRBV7-9 and TRBJ2-7, with D tentatively TRBD1 (7 bases). Between the trimmed V and J ends, which lost 5 bases and 1 base, there was a span of 12 bases. From germline, CDR1 is SEHNR and CDR2 FQNEAQ (reference sequence). This CDR3 is 14 amino acids long.

The table lists this clonotype with a few counts. The rearrangement uses TRBV6-6 and TRBJ2-7; 12 nucleotides match TRBD2. CDR3 size: 14 residues. Trimming cost V 7 bases and J 6 bases; bases outside gene matches: 7. Germline assignment: CDR1 MNHNY and CDR2 SVGAGI (reference sequence). The CDR3 is CASTRTSGTGEQYF. The CDR3 DNA reads as TGTGCCAGCACCAGGACTAGCGGGACCGGCGAGCAGTACTTC.

This clonotype was picked up a small number of times. The rearrangement links TRBV27 to TRBJ2-5; D perhaps matches TRBD2 (6 bases). This CDR3 has 14 amino acids. The V gene's germline CDR1 is MNHEY and CDR2 SMNVEV (reference sequence). V dropped 4 bases and J dropped 3 bases, with 12 bases sitting between them. CDR3 nucleotide sequence: TGTGCCAGCAGTTACGGAGCGGGCAAAGAGACCCAGTACTTC. Protein product: CASSYGAGKETQYF.

The rearrangement links TRBV28 to TRBJ2-7; D might be TRBD1 (5 bases). The germline CDR1 and CDR2 sequences are MDHEN and SYDVKM. The V end was cut by 1 base, the J end by 1 base, with 14 bases between. This CDR3 has 16 amino acids. The CDR3 loop is CASSLLGAKASYEQYF. The CDR3 DNA sequence: TGTGCCAGCAGTTTATTAGGGGCTAAGGCTTCCTACGAGCAGTACTTC.

This clonotype was seen ten or more times. The chain employs TRBV7-2 and TRBJ1-5; tentatively, D is TRBD1 (5 bases). CDR3 size: 13 residues. V shed 5 bases and J shed 6 bases, with 11 bases lying between them. The V gene's germline CDR1 is SGHTA and CDR2 FQGNSA. DNA of the CDR3: TGTGCCAGCAGCCCGATGAGGGGTCAGCCCCAGCATTTT. Protein sequence: CASSPMRGQPQHF. Complete variable domain (other parts from reference TRBV7-2 and TRBJ1-5): GAGVSQSPSNKVTEKGKDVELRCDPISGHTALYWYRQSLGQGLEFLIYFQGNSAPDKSGLPSDRFSAERTGGSVSTLTIQRTQQEDSAVYLCASSPMRGQPQHFGDGTRLSIL.

This clonotype has at least ten counts. This rearrangement joins TRBV6-5 to TRBJ2-2; D uncertain. V was cut by 7 bases and J by 5 bases, with 14 bases left in between. CDR1 MNHEY and CDR2 SVGAGI come from the germline V gene. This CDR3 has 14 amino acids. Here the CDR3 DNA reads TGTGCCAGCACGTGGGTGGGCCTGACCGGGGAGCTGTTTTTT. Protein: CASTWVGLTGELFF.

The J gene is TRBJ2-5, the V gene TRBV20-1; D may be TRBD1 (6 bases). Trimming shortened V by 3 bases and J by 2 bases, and 10 bases separated the two germline ends. The germline CDR1 and CDR2 sequences are DFQATT and SNEGSKA (reference sequence). The CDR3 length is 13 residues. The CDR3 is CSARDDRQETQYF. The CDR3 DNA reads as TGCAGTGCTAGGGATGACAGGCAAGAGACCCAGTACTTC.